This T cell receptor beta chain came from a study of human T cells and chemical hapten exposure. Study details: TCR yields differed between samples (mainly from small differences in pooled library volume). Whole-study findings and limits: Counts of TCRs above 1 in 1000 frequency stayed unchanged with DPC sensitization.

This clonotype was seen a handful of times. Its antigen is undetermined. The CDR3 covers 14 residues. Germline-derived CDR1 and CDR2 are SGDLS and YYNGEE. J was trimmed by 6 bases and V by 3 bases; bases with no gene match: 6. Within the library, unique molecular identifiers were attached to each individual cDNA molecule. In the original analysis: From about 20,000 to 690,000 TCRs were found per sample, with a median of approximately 96,000. TCRdb re-called the reads with MiXCR, one entry per CDR3 protein. Clone size and V and J calls follow TCRdb, not the original study. The sample yields 95,000 to 150,000 distinct CDR3 sequences, about 7.7% seen once. Extraction yielded total RNA from whole blood (unfractionated).

Sequences were obtained from whole blood. This clonotype was obtained from a human donor in good health. Some clones in this sample may be carry-over from other donors' samples. This chain uses TRBV9 with TRBJ2-4, with 7 bases aligning to TRBD1. The CDR3: CASSAGTERNIQYF. The DNA for the CDR3 is TGTGCCAGCAGCGCAGGGACAGAAAGAAACATTCAGTACTTC.